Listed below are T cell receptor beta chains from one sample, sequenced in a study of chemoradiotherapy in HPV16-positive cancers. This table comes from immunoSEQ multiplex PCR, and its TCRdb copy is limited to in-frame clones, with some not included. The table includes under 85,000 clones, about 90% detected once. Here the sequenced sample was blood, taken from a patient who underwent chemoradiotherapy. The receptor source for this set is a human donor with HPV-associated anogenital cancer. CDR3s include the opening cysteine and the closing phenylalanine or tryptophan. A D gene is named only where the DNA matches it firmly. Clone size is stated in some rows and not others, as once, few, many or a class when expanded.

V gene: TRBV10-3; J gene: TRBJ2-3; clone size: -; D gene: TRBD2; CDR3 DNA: TGTGCCATCAGTGAGAGCGGGACCTACATGAATACGCAGTATTTT; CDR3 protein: CAISESGTYMNTQYF
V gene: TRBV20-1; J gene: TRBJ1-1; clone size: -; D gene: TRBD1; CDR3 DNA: TGCAGTGCCACACAGGGGTCTGAAGCTTTCTTT; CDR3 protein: CSATQGSEAFF
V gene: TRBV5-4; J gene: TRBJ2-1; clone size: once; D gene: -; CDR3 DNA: TGTGCCAGCAGCATCCGAGTCGATGAGCAGTTCTTC; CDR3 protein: CASSIRVDEQFF
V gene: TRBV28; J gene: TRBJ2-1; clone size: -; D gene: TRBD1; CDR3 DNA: TGTGCCAGCAGCCCTTTGGGACAGGGGTACAATGAGCAGTTCTTC; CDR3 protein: CASSPLGQGYNEQFF
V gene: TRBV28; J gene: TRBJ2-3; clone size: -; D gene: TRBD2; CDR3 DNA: TGTGCCAGCAGAAACGAACGGGGGGGCCGGACAGATACGCAGTATTTT; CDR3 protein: CASRNERGGRTDTQYF
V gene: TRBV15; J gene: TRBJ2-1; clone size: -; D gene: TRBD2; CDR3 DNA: TGTGCCACCAGCAGAGGACTAGCGGGAGCCAATGAGCAGTTCTTC; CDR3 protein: CATSRGLAGANEQFF
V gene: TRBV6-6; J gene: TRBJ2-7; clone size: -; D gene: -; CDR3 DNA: TGTGCCAGCAGTTACGTCCAGGGGAGCGAGCAGTACTTC; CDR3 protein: CASSYVQGSEQYF
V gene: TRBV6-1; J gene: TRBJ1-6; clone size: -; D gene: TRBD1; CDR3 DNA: TGTGCCAGCAGTGTCCAGACAGGGATGGATTCACCCCTCCACTTT; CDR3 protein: CASSVQTGMDSPLHF
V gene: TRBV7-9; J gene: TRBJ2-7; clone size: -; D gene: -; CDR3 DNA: TGTGCCAGCAAGCCTACTCTGGGGACCTACGAGCAGTACTTC; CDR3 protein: CASKPTLGTYEQYF
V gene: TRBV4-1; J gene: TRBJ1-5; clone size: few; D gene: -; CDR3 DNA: TGCGCCAGCAGCTTAACCGGGACACTGAGCAATCAGCCCCAGCATTTT; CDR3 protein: CASSLTGTLSNQPQHF
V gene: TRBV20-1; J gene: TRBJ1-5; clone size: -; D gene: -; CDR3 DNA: TGCAGTGCTAGAGTAGGTCAGCCCCAGCATTTT; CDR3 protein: CSARVGQPQHF
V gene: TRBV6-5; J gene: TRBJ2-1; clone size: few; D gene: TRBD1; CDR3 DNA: TGTGCCAGCGTGACAGGGCACAATGAGCAGTTCTTC; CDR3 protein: CASVTGHNEQFF
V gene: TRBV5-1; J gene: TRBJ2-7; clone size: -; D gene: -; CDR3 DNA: TGCGCCAGCAGCTCGACAAGCTCCTACGAGCAGTACTTC; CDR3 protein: CASSSTSSYEQYF
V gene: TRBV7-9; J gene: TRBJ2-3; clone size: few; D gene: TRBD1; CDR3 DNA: TGTGCCAGCAGCTCGGGACAGGGTGGGGGCACAGATACGCAGTATTTT; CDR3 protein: CASSSGQGGGTDTQYF
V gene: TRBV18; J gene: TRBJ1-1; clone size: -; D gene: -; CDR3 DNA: TGTGCCAGCTCAGGGGGACGTCAGACTGAAGCTTTCTTT; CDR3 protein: CASSGGRQTEAFF
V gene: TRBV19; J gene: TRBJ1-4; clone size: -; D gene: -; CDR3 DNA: TGTGCCAGTAGTACCCTTTCCGCAGGGTACAGTTATAATGAAAAACTGTTTTTT; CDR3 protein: CASSTLSAGYSYNEKLFF
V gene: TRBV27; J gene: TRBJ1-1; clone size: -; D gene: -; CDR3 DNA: TGTGCCAGCAGTCCGTGGGGACAGAACACTGAAGCTTTCTTT; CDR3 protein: CASSPWGQNTEAFF
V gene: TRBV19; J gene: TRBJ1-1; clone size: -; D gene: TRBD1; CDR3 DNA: TGTGCCAGCGAGGGACAGGTCAACACTGAAGCTTTCTTT; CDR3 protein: CASEGQVNTEAFF
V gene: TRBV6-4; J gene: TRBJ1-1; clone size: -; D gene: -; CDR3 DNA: TGTGCCAGCATGGGCAGGGCCGGCACTGAAGCTTTCTTT; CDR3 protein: CASMGRAGTEAFF
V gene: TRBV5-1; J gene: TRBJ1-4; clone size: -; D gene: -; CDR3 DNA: TGCGCCAGCAGCTTGGAATCTCGTGGTGCAACTAATGAAAAACTGTTTTTT; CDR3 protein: CASSLESRGATNEKLFF
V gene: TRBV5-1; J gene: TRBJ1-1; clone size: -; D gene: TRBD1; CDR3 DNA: TGCGCCAGCAGCCTCCCGGGACAGGGGATCGCTGAAGCTTTCTTT; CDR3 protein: CASSLPGQGIAEAFF
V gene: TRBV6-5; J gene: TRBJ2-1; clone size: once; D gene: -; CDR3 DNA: TGTGCCAGCAGTTACTCGAATTTCAACAATGAGCAGTTCTTC; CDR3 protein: CASSYSNFNNEQFF
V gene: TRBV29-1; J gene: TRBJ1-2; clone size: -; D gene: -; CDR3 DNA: TGCAGCGTTGACCGGGAGGGCTACACCTTC; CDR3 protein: CSVDREGYTF
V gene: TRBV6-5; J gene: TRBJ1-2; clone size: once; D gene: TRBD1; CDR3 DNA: TGTGCCAGCAGTTACGACAGGGGCGGCAACTATGGCTACACCTTC; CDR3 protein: CASSYDRGGNYGYTF
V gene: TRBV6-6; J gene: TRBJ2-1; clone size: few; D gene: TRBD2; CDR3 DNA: TGTGCCAGCAGCAGGGACTATACCAATGAGCAGTTCTTC; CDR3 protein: CASSRDYTNEQFF
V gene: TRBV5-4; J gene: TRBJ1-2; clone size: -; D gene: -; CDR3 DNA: TGTGCCAGCAGCTTGGAGGGCAAAGCTAACTATGGCTACACCTTC; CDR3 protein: CASSLEGKANYGYTF
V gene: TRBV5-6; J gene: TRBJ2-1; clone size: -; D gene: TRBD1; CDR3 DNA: TGTGCCAGCAGCTTGGGACAGGGGCCAGTCAATGAGCAGTTCTTC; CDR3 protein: CASSLGQGPVNEQFF
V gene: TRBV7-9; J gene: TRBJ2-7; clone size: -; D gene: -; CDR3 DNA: TGTGCCAGCAGTTTAGGGACCATGGACGAGCAGTACTTC; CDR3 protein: CASSLGTMDEQYF
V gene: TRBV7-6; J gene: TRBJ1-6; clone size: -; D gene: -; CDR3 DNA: TGTGCCAGCAGCTTAGTAGAGGATTCACCCCTCCACTTT; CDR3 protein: CASSLVEDSPLHF
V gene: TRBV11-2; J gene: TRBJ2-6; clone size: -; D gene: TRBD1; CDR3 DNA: TGTGCCAGCAGCCCCCGGGACAGCTCTGGGGCCAACGTCCTGACTTTC; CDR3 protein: CASSPRDSSGANVLTF
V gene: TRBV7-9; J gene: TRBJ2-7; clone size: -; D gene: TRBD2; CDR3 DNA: TGTGCCAGTAGAGGCCCGGGACTAGCTGACGAGCAGTACTTC; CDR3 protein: CASRGPGLADEQYF
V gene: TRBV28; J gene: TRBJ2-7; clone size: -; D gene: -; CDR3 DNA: TGTGCCAGCAGTGGTTACGGCCCTGACGAGCAGTACTTC; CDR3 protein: CASSGYGPDEQYF
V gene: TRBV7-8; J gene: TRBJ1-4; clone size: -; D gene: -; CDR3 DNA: TGTGCCAGCAGCTCCAGTCCTTCTGTTGAAAAACTGTTTTTT; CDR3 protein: CASSSSPSVEKLFF
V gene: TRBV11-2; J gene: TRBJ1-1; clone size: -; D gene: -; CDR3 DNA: TGTGCCAGCAGCTTTGAAAGGGGAGGGACTGAAGCTTTCTTT; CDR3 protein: CASSFERGGTEAFF
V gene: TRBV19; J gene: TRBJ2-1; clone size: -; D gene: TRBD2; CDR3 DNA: TGTGCCAGTTCCGGCCCGCCGACCGCGGGGGTGCTCTACAATGAGCAGTTCTTC; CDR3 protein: CASSGPPTAGVLYNEQFF
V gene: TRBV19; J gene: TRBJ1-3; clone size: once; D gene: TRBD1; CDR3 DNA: TGTGCCAGTAGTATGGAACAGGGGAAAGGAAACACCATATATTTT; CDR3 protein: CASSMEQGKGNTIYF
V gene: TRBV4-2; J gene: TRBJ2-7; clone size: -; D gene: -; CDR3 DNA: TGTGCCAGCAGCCAAGATTCATCGGCCGGCGGCTCCTACGAGCAGTACTTC; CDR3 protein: CASSQDSSAGGSYEQYF
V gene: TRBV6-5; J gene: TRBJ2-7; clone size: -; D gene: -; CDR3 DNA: TGTGCCAGCAGTTCCGCCTTAGGGGCCTCCTACGAGCAGTACTTC; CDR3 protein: CASSSALGASYEQYF
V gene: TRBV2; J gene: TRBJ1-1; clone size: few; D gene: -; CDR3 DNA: TGTGCCAGCAGTATCTACCAGGGAGGGCGCACTGAAGCTTTCTTT; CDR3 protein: CASSIYQGGRTEAFF
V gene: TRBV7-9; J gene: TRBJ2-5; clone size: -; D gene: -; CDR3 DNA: TGTGCCAGCAGCTTCCTACTGGACGGCTACCAAGAGACCCAGTACTTC; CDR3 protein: CASSFLLDGYQETQYF
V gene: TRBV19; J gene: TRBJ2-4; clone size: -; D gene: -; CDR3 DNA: TGTGCCAGAAAGATTAAGGGTTCCGCTCGGCTCTTGGGAGCCAAAAACATTCAGTACTTC; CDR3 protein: CARKIKGSARLLGAKNIQYF
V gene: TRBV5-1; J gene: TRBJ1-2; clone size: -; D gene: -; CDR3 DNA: TGCGCCAGCAGCTTAAGCGTGAACTATGGCTACACCTTC; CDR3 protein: CASSLSVNYGYTF
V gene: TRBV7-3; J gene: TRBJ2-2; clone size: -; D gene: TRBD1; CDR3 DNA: TGTGCCAGCAGCCACGGGACAGCCAGGACGAACACCGGGGAGCTGTTTTTT; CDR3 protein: CASSHGTARTNTGELFF